These T cell receptor beta chains were read from a single sample in a study of control samples from healthy donors and cancer patients. Libraries were prepared by immunoSEQ multiplex PCR; TCRdb keeps only in-frame clonotypes and omits some of them. The sample lists 200,000 to 250,000 clones; 85% to 95% were seen once. The specimen was blood. Receptors were obtained from a man aged 50 to 59 in good health. Both conserved end residues are part of each CDR3. D genes are given only for firm matches. Clone size is stated in some rows and not others, as once, few, many or a class when expanded.

V,J,size,D,DNA,CDR3
TRBV28,TRBJ2-2,-,TRBD1,TGTGCCAGCGGGACAGCCGAACTCGCGAACACCGGGGAGCTGTTTTTT,CASGTAELANTGELFF
TRBV5-6,TRBJ1-2,-,-,TGTGCCAGCAGCTTGGTGCAGGGCCCTCTTAACTATGGCTACACCTTC,CASSLVQGPLNYGYTF
TRBV28,TRBJ2-4,once,TRBD2,TGTGCCAGCAGTTTTGCGGGGGGGGCCCTTACCGGAAACATTCAGTACTTC,CASSFAGGALTGNIQYF
TRBV5-1,TRBJ2-3,-,-,TGCGCCAGCAGCGCCACTAAGGATACGCAGTATTTT,CASSATKDTQYF
TRBV7-9,TRBJ2-3,-,TRBD2,TGTGCCAGCAGCCCACCCGGGGGGGGTAGCACAGATACGCAGTATTTT,CASSPPGGGSTDTQYF
TRBV5-5,TRBJ1-4,-,-,TGTGCCAGCAGCTTCAATCCAACTAATGAAAAACTGTTTTTT,CASSFNPTNEKLFF
TRBV7-2,TRBJ2-1,-,TRBD1,TGTGCCACCAACCGGGACAGCTCCTACAATGAGCAGTTCTTC,CATNRDSSYNEQFF
TRBV6-5,TRBJ1-2,-,-,TGTGCCAGCAGTTACGGAACGCCGAACTATGGCTACACCTTC,CASSYGTPNYGYTF
TRBV6-5,TRBJ2-7,-,TRBD2,TGTGCCAGCAGTTTTAGCGGGGGGGCCTACGAGCAGTACTTC,CASSFSGGAYEQYF
TRBV6-1,TRBJ1-4,-,-,TGTGCCAGCAGTCAGGGTCCCGCAACTAATGAAAAACTGTTTTTT,CASSQGPATNEKLFF
TRBV7-2,TRBJ2-1,-,TRBD1,TGTGCCAGCAGCAACCGGGACAGGGTTAGTGAGCAGTTCTTC,CASSNRDRVSEQFF
TRBV6-5,TRBJ1-2,-,-,TGTGCCAGCGGAGCCTCCGGACAGAACTATGGCTACACCTTC,CASGASGQNYGYTF
TRBV7-6,TRBJ1-3,-,-,TGTGCCAGCAGCCCACGGGACTCTGGAAACACCATATATTTT,CASSPRDSGNTIYF
TRBV25-1,TRBJ2-7,-,TRBD1,TGTGCCAGCAGTGAAGATTTACAGGGGCGCTACGAGCAGTACTTC,CASSEDLQGRYEQYF
TRBV18,TRBJ1-3,-,-,TGTGCCAGCTCACCACGGAGGGATAGCTCTGGAAACACCATATATTTT,CASSPRRDSSGNTIYF
TRBV2,TRBJ2-6,-,-,TGTGCCAGCAGCGTTGAACAAACTGGGGCCAACGTCCTGACTTTC,CASSVEQTGANVLTF
TRBV6-5,TRBJ1-2,-,-,TGTGCCAGCAGGGACCCGAGGTGGTACTATGGCTACACCTTC,CASRDPRWYYGYTF
TRBV5-6,TRBJ2-7,-,TRBD1,TGTGCCAGCAGCCCGGGACAGAACTCCTACGAGCAGTACTTC,CASSPGQNSYEQYF
TRBV5-6,TRBJ2-2,-,TRBD1,TGTGCCAGCAGCTTGGCGAGACAGGGCGGCACCGGGGAGCTGTTTTTT,CASSLARQGGTGELFF
TRBV3-1/TRBV3-2,TRBJ2-5,-,-,TGTGCCAGCAGCCAAGAAGCGGTAAGAGGAGAGACCCAGTACTTC,CASSQEAVRGETQYF